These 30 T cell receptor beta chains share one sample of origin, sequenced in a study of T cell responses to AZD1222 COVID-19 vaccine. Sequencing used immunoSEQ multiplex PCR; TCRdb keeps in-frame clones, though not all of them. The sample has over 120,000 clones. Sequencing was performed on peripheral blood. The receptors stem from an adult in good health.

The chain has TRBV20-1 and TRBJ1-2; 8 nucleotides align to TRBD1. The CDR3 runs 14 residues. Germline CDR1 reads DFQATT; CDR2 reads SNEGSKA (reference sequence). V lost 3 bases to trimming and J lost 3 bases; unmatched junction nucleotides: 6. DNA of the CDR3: TGCAGTGCTAGTCCCCCGGGACAGGACTATGGCTACACCTTC. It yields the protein CSASPPGQDYGYTF.

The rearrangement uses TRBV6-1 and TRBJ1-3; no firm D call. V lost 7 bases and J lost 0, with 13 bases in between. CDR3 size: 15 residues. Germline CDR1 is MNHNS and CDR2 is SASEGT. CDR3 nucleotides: TGTGCCAGCACCTCAGAGGAGAGCTCTGGAAACACCATATATTTT. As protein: CASTSEESSGNTIYF.

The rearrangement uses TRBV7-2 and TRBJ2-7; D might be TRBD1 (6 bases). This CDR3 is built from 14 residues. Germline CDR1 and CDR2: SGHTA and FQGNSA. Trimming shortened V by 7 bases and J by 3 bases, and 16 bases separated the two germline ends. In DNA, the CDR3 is TGTGCCAGCACCCCGGCAGGGGTAGTCTACGAGCAGTACTTC. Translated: CASTPAGVVYEQYF.

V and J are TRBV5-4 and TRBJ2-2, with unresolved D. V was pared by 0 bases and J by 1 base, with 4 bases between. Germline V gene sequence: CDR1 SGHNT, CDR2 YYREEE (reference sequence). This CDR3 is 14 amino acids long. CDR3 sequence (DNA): TGTGCCAGCAGCTTGGAAGGGAACACCGGGGAGCTGTTTTTT. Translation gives CASSLEGNTGELFF. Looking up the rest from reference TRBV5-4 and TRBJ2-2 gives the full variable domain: ETGVTQSPTHLIKTRGQQVTLRCSSQSGHNTVSWYQQALGQGPQFIFQYYREEENGRGNFPPRFSGLQFPNYSSELNVNALELDDSALYLCASSLEGNTGELFFGEGSRLTVL.

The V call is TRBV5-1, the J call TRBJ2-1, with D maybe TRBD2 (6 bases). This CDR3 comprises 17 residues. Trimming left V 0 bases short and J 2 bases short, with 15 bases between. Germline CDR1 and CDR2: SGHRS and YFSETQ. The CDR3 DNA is TGCGCCAGCAGCTTGGGACTAGTATCCGGAGCCTACAATGAGCAGTTCTTC. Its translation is CASSLGLVSGAYNEQFF.

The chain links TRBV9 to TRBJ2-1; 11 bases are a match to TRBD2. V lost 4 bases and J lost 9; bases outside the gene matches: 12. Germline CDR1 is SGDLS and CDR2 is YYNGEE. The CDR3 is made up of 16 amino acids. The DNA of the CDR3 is TGTGCCAGCAGCCCGCAGGGGACTAGCGGATGGCGTGAGCAGTTCTTC. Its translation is CASSPQGTSGWREQFF. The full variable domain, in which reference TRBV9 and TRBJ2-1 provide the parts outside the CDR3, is DSGVTQTPKHLITATGQRVTLRCSPRSGDLSVYWYQQSLDQGLQFLIQYYNGEERAKGNILERFSAQQFPDLHSELNLSSLELGDSALYFCASSPQGTSGWREQFFGPGTRLTVL.

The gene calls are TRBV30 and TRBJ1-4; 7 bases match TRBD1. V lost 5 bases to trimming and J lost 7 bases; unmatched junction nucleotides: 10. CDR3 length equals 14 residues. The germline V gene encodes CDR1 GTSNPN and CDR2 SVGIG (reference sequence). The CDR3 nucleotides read TGTGCCTGGGGGTTACAGGGGAGGAGTGAAAAACTGTTTTTT. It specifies CAWGLQGRSEKLFF.

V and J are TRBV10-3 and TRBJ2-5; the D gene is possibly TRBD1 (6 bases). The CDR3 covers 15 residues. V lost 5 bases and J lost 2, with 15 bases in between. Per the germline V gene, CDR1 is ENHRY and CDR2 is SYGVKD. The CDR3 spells CAISRGWDTQETQYF. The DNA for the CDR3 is TGTGCCATCAGTCGCGGTTGGGACACTCAAGAGACCCAGTACTTC.

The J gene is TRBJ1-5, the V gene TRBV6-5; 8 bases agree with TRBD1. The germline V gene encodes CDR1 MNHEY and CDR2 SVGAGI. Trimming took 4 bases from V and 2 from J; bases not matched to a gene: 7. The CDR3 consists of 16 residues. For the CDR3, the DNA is TGTGCCAGCAGTTTTCAGGGGGCAGGGGGCAATCAGCCCCAGCATTTT. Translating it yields CASSFQGAGGNQPQHF.

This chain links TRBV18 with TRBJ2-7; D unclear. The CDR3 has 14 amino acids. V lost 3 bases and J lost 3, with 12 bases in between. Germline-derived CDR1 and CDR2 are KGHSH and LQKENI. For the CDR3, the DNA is TGTGCCAGCTCACCGTCGGGTACAGTCTACGAGCAGTACTTC. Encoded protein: CASSPSGTVYEQYF.

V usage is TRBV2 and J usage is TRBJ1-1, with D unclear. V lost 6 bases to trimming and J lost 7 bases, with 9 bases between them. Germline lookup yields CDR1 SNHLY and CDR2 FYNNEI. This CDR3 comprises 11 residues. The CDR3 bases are TGTGCCAGCAGGGCCGGCGTTGAAGCTTTCTTT. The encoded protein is CASRAGVEAFF.

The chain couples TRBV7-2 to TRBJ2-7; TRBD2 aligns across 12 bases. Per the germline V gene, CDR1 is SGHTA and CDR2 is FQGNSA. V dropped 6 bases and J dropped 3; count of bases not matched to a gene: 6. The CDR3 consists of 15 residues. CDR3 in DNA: TGTGCCAGCAGGGGCGGGACTAGCGGGCGCTACGAGCAGTACTTC. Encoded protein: CASRGGTSGRYEQYF.

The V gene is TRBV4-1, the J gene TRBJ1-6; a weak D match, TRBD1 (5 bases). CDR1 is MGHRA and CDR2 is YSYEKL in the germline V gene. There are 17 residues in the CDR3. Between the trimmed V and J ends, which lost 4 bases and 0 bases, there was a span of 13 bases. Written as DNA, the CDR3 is TGCGCCAGCAGCCGCAGAGGGGAGAGCTCCTATAATTCACCCCTCCACTTT. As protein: CASSRRGESSYNSPLHF.

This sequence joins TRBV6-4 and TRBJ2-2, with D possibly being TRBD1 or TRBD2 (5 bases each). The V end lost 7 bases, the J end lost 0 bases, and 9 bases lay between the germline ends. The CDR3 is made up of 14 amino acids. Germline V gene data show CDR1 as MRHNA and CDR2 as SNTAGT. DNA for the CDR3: TGTGCCAGCAAGTCGGGGCCGAACACCGGGGAGCTGTTTTTT. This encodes CASKSGPNTGELFF.

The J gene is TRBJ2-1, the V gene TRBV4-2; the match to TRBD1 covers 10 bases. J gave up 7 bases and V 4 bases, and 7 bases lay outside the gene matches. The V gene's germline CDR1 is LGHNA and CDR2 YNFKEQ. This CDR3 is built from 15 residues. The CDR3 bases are TGTGCCAGCAGCCGTTCAGGACAGGGGGTAAATGAGCAGTTCTTC. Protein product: CASSRSGQGVNEQFF.

CDR3 bases: TGTGCCAGCAGCAAGACGGGGATCACTGAAGCTTTCTTT. It specifies CASSKTGITEAFF. V is TRBV12-3 or TRBV12-4 and J is TRBJ1-1; D is unclear. The CDR3 is 13 amino acids. V shed 6 bases and J shed 4 bases, with 12 bases lying between them.

The CDR3 DNA reads as TGTGCCAGCAGTCCGGGTAGTGGCGGCTACACCTTC. Translating it yields CASSPGSGGYTF. The chain recombines TRBV5-4 with TRBJ1-2; the D is unclear. This CDR3 spans 12 amino acids. CDR1 and CDR2 (germline): SGHNT, YYREEE (reference sequence). V was cut by 5 bases and J by 8 bases, with 13 bases left in between.

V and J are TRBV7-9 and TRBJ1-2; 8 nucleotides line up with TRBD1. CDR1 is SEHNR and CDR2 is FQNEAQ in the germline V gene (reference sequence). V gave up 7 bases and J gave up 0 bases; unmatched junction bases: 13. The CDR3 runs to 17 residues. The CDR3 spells CASNHGTGDFANYGYTF. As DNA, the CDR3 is TGTGCCAGCAACCACGGGACAGGAGATTTTGCTAACTATGGCTACACCTTC. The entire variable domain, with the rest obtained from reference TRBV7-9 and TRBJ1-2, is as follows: DTGVSQNPRHKITKRGQNVTFRCDPISEHNRLYWYRQTLGQGPEFLTYFQNEAQLEKSRLLSDRFSAERPKGSFSTLEIQRTEQGDSAMYLCASNHGTGDFANYGYTFGSGTRLTVV.

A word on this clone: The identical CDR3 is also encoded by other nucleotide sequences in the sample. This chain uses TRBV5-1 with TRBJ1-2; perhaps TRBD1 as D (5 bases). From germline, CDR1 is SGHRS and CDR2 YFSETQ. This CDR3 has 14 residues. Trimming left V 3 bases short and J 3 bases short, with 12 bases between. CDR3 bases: TGCGCCAGCAGCTCAGGAACAGGCGACTATGGCTACACCTTC. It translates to CASSSGTGDYGYTF.

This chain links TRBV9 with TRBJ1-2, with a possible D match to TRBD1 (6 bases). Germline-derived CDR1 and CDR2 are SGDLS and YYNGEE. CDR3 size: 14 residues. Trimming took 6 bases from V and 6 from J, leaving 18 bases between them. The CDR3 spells CASTSAGGANGYTF. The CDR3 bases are TGTGCCAGCACCTCAGCGGGGGGGGCGAATGGCTACACCTTC.

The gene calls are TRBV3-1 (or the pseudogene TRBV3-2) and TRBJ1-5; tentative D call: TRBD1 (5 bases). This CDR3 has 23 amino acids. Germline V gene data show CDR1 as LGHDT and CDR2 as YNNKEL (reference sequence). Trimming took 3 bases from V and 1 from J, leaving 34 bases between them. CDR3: CASSHDFGETGTSEMGSNQPQHF. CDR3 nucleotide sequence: TGTGCCAGCAGCCACGACTTCGGAGAGACCGGGACGTCAGAAATGGGGAGCAATCAGCCCCAGCATTTT.

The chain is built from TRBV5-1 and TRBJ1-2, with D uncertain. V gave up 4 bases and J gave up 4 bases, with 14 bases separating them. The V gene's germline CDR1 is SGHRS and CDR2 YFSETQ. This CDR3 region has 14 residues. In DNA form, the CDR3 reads TGCGCCAGCAGCGGAGACGATCGGGTCTATGGCTACACCTTC. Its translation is CASSGDDRVYGYTF.

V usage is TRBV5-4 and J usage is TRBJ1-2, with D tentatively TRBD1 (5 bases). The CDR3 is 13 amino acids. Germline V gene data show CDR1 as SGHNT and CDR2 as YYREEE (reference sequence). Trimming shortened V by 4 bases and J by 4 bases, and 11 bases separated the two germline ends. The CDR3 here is CASSLPTVYGYTF. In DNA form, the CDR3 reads TGTGCCAGCAGCCTCCCGACAGTCTATGGCTACACCTTC.

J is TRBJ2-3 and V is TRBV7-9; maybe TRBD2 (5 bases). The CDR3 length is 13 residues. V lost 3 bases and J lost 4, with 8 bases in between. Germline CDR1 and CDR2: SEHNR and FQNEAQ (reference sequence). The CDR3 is CASSFTSPDTQYF. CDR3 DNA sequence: TGTGCCAGCAGCTTTACTAGTCCAGATACGCAGTATTTT.

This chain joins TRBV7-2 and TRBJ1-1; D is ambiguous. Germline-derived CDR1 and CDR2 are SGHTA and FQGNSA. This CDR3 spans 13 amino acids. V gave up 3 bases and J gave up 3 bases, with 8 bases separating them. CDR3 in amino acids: CASSFAEHTEAFF. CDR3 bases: TGTGCCAGCAGCTTCGCGGAACACACTGAAGCTTTCTTT.

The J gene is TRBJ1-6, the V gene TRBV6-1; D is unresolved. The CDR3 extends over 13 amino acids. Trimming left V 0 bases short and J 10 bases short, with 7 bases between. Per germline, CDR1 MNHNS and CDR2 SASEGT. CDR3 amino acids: CASSEANWSPLHF. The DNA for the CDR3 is TGTGCCAGCAGTGAAGCGAATTGGTCACCCCTCCACTTT.

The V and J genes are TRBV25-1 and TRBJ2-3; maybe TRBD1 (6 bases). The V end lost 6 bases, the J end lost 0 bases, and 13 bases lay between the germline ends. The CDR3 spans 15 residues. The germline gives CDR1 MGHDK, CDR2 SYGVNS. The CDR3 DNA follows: TGTGCCAGCAGAAATACAGGGTTTAGCACAGATACGCAGTATTTT. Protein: CASRNTGFSTDTQYF.

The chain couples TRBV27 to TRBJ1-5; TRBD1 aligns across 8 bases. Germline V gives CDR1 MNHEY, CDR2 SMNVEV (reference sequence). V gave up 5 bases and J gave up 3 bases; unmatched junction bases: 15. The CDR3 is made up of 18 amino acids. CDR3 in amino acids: CASSPIQGAFYNNQPQHF. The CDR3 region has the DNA TGTGCCAGCAGTCCGATCCAGGGGGCATTTTATAACAATCAGCCCCAGCATTTT.

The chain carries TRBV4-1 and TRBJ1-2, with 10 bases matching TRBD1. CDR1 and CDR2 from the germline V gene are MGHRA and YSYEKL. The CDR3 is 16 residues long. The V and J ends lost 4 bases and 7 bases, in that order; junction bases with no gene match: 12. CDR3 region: CASSPGQGRRMGGYTF. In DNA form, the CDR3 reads TGCGCCAGCAGCCCGGGACAGGGGAGACGGATGGGTGGCTACACCTTC.

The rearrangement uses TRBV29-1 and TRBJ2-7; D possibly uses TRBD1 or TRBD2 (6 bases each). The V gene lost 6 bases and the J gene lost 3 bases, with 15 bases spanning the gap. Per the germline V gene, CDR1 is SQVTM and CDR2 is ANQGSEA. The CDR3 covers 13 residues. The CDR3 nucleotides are TGCAGCGTCCGCTGGGGGGCAGGCTACGAGCAGTACTTC. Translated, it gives CSVRWGAGYEQYF.